The 7 T cell receptor beta chains below all came from one sample that was sequenced in a study of OX40 agonist ivuxolimab in advanced cancers. This table comes from immunoSEQ multiplex PCR, and its TCRdb copy is limited to in-frame clones, with some not included. Among roughly 67,000 clones listed, about 89% were seen once. Material: CD4+ or CD8+ T cells sorted from blood, obtained in a trial of the OX40 agonist ivuxolimab. All receptors derive from an adult with an advanced solid tumor such as melanoma, head and neck, liver or kidney cancer.

CDR3 sequence (DNA): TGTGCCAGCAGTTTACACGCAGGGAAAAACTATGGCTACACCTTC. As protein: CASSLHAGKNYGYTF. This sequence joins TRBV27 and TRBJ1-2; weak D call: TRBD1 (5 bases). This CDR3 comprises 15 residues. V lost 2 bases and J lost 2, with 12 bases in between. CDR1 is MNHEY and CDR2 is SMNVEV in the germline V gene (reference sequence).

V usage is TRBV5-1 and J usage is TRBJ2-2, with 7 bases fitting TRBD2. The CDR3 is 14 residues long. Germline V gene sequence: CDR1 SGHRS, CDR2 YFSETQ. With 0 bases clipped from V and 4 bases from J, the junction kept 0 bases outside the gene matches. This CDR3 reads CASSLAGGTGELFF. Here the CDR3 DNA reads TGCGCCAGCAGCTTGGCGGGGGGCACCGGGGAGCTGTTTTTT.

V gene TRBV6-1 combines with J gene TRBJ1-1; TRBD1 agrees at 7 bases. This CDR3 has 14 amino acids. Looked up from germline, CDR1 is MNHNS and CDR2 is SASEGT. The J segment lost 6 bases and the V segment lost 5 bases, leaving 9 bases of the junction unmatched. The CDR3 loop reads CASSSGTANAEAFF. DNA for the CDR3: TGTGCCAGCAGTTCCGGGACAGCCAACGCTGAAGCTTTCTTT.

This clone has a single count. The rearrangement joins TRBV5-6 to TRBJ2-1; D possibly uses TRBD1 or TRBD2 (5 bases each). The CDR3 is 17 amino acids. V was cut by 4 bases and J by 2 bases, with 19 bases left in between. Germline-derived CDR1 and CDR2 are SGHDT and YYEEEE. The CDR3 nucleotides read TGTGCCAGCAGCCCACGGTCCGGGACGGATACCTACAATGAGCAGTTCTTC. Protein product: CASSPRSGTDTYNEQFF.

The chain employs TRBV9 and TRBJ1-2, with D perhaps TRBD1 (6 bases). V shed 0 bases and J shed 7 bases, with 10 bases lying between them. This CDR3 is built from 13 residues. Germline V gene sequence: CDR1 SGDLS, CDR2 YYNGEE. This CDR3 reads CASSVAGVRGYTF. The DNA of the CDR3 is TGTGCCAGCAGCGTAGCAGGGGTCCGTGGCTACACCTTC. The variable domain in full, with the rest retrieved from reference TRBV9 and TRBJ1-2, is DSGVTQTPKHLITATGQRVTLRCSPRSGDLSVYWYQQSLDQGLQFLIQYYNGEERAKGNILERFSAQQFPDLHSELNLSSLELGDSALYFCASSVAGVRGYTFGSGTRLTVV.

The chain has TRBV29-1 and TRBJ1-6; 8 bases are shared with TRBD1. The J segment lost 7 bases and the V segment lost 4 bases, leaving 3 bases of the junction unmatched. The germline gives CDR1 SQVTM, CDR2 ANQGSEA. The CDR3 is 13 amino acids. CDR3: CSVGAGGNSPLHF. The CDR3 bases are TGCAGCGTTGGGGCAGGGGGCAATTCACCCCTCCACTTT.

The chain employs TRBV7-8 and TRBJ2-2; D possibly matches TRBD1 or TRBD2 (5 bases each). Germline V gene sequence: CDR1 SGHVS, CDR2 FQNEAQ. CDR3 length: 17 residues. V was shortened by 5 bases and J by 4 bases, with 20 bases between the two germline ends. CDR3 sequence reads: CASSATPGRQVTGELFF. The DNA of the CDR3 is TGTGCCAGCAGCGCGACCCCGGGACGCCAGGTCACCGGGGAGCTGTTTTTT.